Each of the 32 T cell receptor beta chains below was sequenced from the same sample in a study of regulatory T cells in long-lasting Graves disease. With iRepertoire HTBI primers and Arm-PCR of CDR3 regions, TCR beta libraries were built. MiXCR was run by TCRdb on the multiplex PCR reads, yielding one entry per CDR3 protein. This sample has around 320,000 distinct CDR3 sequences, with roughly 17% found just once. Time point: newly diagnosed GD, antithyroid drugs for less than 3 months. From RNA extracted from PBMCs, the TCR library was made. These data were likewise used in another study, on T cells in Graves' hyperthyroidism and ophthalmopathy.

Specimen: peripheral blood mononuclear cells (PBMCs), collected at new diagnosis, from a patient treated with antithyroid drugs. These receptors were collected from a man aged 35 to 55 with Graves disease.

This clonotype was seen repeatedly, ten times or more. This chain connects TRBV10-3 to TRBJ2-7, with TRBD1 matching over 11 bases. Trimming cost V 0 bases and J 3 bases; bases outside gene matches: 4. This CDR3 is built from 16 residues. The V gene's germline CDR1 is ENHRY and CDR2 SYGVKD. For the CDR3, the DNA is TGTGCCATCAGTGAGTCGGGGACAGGGGGGGACTACGAGCAGTACTTC. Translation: CAISESGTGGDYEQYF.

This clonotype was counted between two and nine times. CDR3 sequence reads: CASSELGLRGNSYNEQFF. The CDR3 bases are TGTGCCAGCAGTGAATTAGGTCTCAGGGGGAACTCCTACAATGAGCAGTTCTTC. This chain links TRBV2 with TRBJ2-1; TRBD1 matches at 7 bases. J gave up 0 bases and V 2 bases, and 10 bases lay outside the gene matches. Germline values: CDR1 SNHLY, CDR2 FYNNEI. CDR3 length: 18 amino acids. Complete variable domain (other parts from reference TRBV2 and TRBJ2-1): EPEVTQTPSHQVTQMGQEVILRCVPISNHLYFYWYRQILGQKVEFLVSFYNNEISEKSEIFDDQFSVERPDGSNFTLKIRSTKLEDSAMYFCASSELGLRGNSYNEQFFGPGTRLTVL.

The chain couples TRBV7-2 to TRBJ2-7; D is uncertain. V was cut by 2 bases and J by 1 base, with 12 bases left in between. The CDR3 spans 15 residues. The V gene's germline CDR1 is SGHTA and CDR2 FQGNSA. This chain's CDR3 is CASSLRLDGSYEQYF. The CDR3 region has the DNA TGTGCCAGCAGCTTACGGCTGGACGGATCCTACGAGCAGTACTTC.

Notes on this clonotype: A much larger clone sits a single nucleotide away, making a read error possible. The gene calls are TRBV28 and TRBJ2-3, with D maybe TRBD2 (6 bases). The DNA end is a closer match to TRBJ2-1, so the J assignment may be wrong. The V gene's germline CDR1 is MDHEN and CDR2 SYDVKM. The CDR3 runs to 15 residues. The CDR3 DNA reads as TGTGCCAGCAGTTCCGCCTCAGGGAGGCGTGATGAGCAGTTCTTC. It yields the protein CASSSASGRRDEQFF.

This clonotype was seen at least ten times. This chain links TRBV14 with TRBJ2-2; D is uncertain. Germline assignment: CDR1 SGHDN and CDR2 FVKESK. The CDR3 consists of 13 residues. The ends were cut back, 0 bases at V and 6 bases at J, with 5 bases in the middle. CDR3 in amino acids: CASSQELAGELFF. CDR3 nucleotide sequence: TGTGCCAGCAGCCAAGAGCTGGCCGGGGAGCTGTTTTTT. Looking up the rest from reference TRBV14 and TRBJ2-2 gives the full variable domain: EAGVTQFPSHSVIEKGQTVTLRCDPISGHDNLYWYRRVMGKEIKFLLHFVKESKQDESGMPNNRFLAERTGGTYSTLKVQPAELEDSGVYFCASSQELAGELFFGEGSRLTVL.

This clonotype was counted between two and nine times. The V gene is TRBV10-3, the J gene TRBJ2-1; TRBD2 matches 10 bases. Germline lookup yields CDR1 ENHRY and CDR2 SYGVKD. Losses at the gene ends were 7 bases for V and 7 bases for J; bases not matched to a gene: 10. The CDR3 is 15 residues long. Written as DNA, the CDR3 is TGTGCCATCACCGACATCAGCGGGGGGGGTAATGAGCAGTTCTTC. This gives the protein CAITDISGGGNEQFF.

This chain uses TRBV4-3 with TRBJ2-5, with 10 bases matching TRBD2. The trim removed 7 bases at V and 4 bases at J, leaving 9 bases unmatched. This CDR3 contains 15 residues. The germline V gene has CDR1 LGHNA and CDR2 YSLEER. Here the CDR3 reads CASTMSGGAVETQYF. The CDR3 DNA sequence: TGCGCCAGCACGATGAGCGGGGGGGCCGTAGAGACCCAGTACTTC.

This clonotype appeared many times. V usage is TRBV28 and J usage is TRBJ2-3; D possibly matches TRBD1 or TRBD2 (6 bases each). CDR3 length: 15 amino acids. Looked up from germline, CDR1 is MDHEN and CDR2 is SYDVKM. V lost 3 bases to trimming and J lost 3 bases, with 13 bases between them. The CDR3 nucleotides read TGTGCCAGCAGTTTTGTTCGGGGGCGGACAGATACGCAGTATTTT. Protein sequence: CASSFVRGRTDTQYF.

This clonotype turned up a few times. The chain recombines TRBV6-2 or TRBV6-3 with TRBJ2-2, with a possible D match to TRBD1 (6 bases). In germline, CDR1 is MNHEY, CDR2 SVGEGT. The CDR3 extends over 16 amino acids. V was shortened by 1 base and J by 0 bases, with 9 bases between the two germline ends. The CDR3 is CASSYFRGSNTGELFF. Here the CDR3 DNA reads TGTGCCAGCAGTTACTTCAGGGGATCGAACACCGGGGAGCTGTTTTTT.

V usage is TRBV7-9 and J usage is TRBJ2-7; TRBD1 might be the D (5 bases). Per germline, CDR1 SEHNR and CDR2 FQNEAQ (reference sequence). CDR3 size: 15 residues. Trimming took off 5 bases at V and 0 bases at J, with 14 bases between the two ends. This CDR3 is CASSRAGRASYEQYF. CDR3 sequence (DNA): TGTGCCAGCAGCCGAGCTGGCAGGGCCTCCTACGAGCAGTACTTC.

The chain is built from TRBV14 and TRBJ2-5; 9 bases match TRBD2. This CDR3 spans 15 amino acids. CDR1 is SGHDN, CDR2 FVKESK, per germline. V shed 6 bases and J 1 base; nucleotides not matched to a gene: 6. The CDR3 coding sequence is TGTGCCAGCAGTCCATGGACTAGCGCCCAAGAGACCCAGTACTTC. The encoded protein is CASSPWTSAQETQYF.

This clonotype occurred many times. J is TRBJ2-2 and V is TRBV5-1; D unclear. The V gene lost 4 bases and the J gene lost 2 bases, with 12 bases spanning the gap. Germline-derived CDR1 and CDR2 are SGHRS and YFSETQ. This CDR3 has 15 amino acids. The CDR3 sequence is CASSPNPGNTGELFF. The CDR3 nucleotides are TGCGCCAGCAGCCCAAACCCAGGAAACACCGGGGAGCTGTTTTTT.

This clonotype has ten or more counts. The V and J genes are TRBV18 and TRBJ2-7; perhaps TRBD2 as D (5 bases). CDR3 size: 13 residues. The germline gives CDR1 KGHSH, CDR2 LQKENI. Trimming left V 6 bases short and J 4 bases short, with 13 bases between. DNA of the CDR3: TGTGCCAGCTCCGGGGATGGATGGTACGAGCAGTACTTC. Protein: CASSGDGWYEQYF.

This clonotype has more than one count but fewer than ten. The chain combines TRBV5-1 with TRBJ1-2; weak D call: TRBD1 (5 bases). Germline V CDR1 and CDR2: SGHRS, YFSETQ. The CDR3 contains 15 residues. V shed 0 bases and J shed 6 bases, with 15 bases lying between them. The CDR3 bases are TGCGCCAGCAGCTTGGGATGGACATCCTCGGATGGCTACACCTTC. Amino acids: CASSLGWTSSDGYTF.

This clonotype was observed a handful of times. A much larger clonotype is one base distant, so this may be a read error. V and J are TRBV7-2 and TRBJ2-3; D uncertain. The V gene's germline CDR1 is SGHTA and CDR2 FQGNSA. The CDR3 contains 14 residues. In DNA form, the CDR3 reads TGTGCCGGCAGCATTGACGGAAACACAGATACGCAGTATTTT. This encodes CAGSIDGNTDTQYF.

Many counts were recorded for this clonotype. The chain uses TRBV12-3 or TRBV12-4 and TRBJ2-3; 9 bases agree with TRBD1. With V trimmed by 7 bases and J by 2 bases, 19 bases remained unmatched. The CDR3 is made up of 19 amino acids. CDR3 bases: TGTGCCAGCACCCCCCTTCTGGGACAGGGCCAACGACTCACAGATACGCAGTATTTT. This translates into CASTPLLGQGQRLTDTQYF.

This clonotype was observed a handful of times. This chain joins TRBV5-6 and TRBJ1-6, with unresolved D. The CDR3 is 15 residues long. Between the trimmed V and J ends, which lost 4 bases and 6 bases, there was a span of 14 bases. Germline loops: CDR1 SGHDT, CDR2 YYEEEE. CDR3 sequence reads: CASSPRVTPNSPLHF. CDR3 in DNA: TGTGCCAGCAGCCCGAGAGTCACACCTAATTCACCCCTCCACTTT.

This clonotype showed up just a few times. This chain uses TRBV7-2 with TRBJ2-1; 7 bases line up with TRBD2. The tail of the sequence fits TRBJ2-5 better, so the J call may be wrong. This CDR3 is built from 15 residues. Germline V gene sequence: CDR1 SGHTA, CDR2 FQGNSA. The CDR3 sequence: CASSWASGTLRTQYF. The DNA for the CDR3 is TGTGCCAGCAGCTGGGCTAGCGGAACTCTCCGCACCCAGTACTTC.

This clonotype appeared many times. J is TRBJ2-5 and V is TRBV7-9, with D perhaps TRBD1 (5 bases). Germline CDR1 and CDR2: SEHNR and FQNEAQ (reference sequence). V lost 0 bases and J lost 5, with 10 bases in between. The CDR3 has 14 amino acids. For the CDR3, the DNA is TGTGCCAGCAGCTTAGCGCTAGGGGTGGAGACCCAGTACTTC. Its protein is CASSLALGVETQYF.

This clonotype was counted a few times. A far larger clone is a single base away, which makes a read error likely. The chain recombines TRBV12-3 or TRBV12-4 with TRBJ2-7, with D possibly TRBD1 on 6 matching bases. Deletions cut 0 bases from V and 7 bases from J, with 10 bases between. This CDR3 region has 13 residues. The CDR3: CASSLAGASEQYF. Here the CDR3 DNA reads TGTGCCAGCAGTTTAGCGGGGGCTAGTGAGCAGTACTTC.

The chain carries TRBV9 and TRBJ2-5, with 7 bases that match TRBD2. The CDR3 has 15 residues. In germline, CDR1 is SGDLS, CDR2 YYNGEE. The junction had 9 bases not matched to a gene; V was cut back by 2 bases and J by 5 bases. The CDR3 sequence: CASSVSWGGGETQYF. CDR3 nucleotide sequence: TGTGCCAGCAGCGTTAGCTGGGGGGGGGGTGAGACCCAGTACTTC.

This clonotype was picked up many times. CDR3: CAWSGSRINGEQFF. CDR3 nucleotides: TGTGCCTGGAGTGGTAGCCGGATAAACGGGGAGCAGTTCTTC. V usage is TRBV30 and J usage is TRBJ2-1; D uncertain. This CDR3 is built from 14 residues. With 1 base removed from V and 10 bases from J, the gap between germline ends came to 17 bases. Germline CDR1 and CDR2: GTSNPN and SVGIG (reference sequence).

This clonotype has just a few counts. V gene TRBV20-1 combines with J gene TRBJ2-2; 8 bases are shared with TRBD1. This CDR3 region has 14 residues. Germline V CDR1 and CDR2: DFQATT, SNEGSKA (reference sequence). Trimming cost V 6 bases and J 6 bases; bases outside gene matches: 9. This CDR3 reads CSAPRTGSPGELFF. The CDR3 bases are TGCAGTGCGCCTCGGACAGGGTCTCCCGGGGAGCTGTTTTTT.

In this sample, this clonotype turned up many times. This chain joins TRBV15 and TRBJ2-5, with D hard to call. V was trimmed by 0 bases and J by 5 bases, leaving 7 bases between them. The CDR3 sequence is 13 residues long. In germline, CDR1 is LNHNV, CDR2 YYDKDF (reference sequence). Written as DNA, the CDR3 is TGTGCCACCAGCAGAGATCTACGGGAGACCCAGTACTTC. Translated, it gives CATSRDLRETQYF.

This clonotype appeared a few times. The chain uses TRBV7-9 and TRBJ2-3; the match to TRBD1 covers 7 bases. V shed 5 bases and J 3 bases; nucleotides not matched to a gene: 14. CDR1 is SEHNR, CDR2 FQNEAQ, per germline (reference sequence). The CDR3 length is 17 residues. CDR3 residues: CASSPPPRGRGTDTQYF. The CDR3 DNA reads TGTGCCAGCAGCCCCCCCCCAAGGGGGCGCGGGACAGATACGCAGTATTTT.

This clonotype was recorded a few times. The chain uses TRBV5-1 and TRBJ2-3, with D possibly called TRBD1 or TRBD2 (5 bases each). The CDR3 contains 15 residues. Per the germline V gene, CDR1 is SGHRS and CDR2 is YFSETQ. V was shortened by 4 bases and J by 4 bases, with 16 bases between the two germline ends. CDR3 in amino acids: CASSLLGAGADTQYF. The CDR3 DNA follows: TGCGCCAGCAGCCTCCTTGGGGCCGGGGCAGATACGCAGTATTTT.

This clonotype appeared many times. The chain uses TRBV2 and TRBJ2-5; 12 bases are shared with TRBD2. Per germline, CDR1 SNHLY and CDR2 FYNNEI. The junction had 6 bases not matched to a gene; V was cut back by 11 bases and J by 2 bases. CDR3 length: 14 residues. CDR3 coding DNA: TGTGCCTCCCCTGGACTAGCGGGGCAAGAGACCCAGTACTTC. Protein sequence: CASPGLAGQETQYF.

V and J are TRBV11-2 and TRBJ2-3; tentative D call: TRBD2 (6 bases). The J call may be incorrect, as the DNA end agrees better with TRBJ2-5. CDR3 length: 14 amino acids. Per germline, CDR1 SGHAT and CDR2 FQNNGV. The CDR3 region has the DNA TGTGCCAGCAGCCCCTGGGAGGATAGCGGGACCCAGTACTTC. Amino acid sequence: CASSPWEDSGTQYF.

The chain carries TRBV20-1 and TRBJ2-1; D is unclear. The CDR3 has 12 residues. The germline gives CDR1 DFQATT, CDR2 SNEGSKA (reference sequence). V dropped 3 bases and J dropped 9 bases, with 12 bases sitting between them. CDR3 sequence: CSARPRYFEQFF. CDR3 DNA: TGCAGTGCTAGGCCTCGGTACTTTGAGCAGTTCTTC.

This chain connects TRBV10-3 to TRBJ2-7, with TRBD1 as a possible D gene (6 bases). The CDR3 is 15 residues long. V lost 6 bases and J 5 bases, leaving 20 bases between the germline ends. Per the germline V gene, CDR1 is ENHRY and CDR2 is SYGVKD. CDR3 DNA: TGTGCCATCAGGTACTTCGGACAGTCCGCGGACGAGCAGTACTTC. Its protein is CAIRYFGQSADEQYF.

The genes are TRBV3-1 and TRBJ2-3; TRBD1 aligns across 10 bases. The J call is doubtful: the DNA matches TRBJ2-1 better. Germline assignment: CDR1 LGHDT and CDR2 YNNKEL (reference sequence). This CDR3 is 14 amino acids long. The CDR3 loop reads CASSPSGQGTEQFF. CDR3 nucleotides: TGTGCCAGCTCACCCTCGGGACAGGGGACCGAGCAGTTCTTC.

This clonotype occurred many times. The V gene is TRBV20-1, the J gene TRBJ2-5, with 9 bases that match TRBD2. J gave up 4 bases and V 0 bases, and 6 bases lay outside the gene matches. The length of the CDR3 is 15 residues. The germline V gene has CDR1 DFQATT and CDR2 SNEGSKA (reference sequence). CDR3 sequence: CSARDGRGGVETQYF. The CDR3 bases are TGCAGTGCTAGAGACGGGCGGGGGGGCGTAGAGACCCAGTACTTC.